This T cell receptor beta chain was sequenced in a study of blood T cell repertoires in COVID-19. The overall study: COVID-19 samples collected from the United States, Italy and Spain covered acute and convalescent phases. PBMCs, B-cell-depleted T cells, or T cells provided the cDNA or gDNA that made up the material.

Original analysis: Reference gene primer amplification gave estimated nucleated cell counts. Assay used: immunoSEQ multiplex PCR; TCRdb lists only in-frame clones, some missing. D and trimming come from the DNA, and the V and J calls and clone size come from that table. The table records around 100,000 clones, more than 85% of them present only once. Source material: peripheral blood. This receptor was obtained from a man between 50 and 59 years old with active COVID-19.

CDR3 bases: TGTGCCAGCAGCCTAGGACAGGTTCAGGGAGAGACCCAGTACTTC. This translates into CASSLGQVQGETQYF. V and J are TRBV7-9 and TRBJ2-5, with TRBD1 matching over 7 bases. Germline assignment: CDR1 SEHNR and CDR2 FQNEAQ (reference sequence). This CDR3 comprises 15 residues. V shed 5 bases and J 4 bases; nucleotides not matched to a gene: 10.